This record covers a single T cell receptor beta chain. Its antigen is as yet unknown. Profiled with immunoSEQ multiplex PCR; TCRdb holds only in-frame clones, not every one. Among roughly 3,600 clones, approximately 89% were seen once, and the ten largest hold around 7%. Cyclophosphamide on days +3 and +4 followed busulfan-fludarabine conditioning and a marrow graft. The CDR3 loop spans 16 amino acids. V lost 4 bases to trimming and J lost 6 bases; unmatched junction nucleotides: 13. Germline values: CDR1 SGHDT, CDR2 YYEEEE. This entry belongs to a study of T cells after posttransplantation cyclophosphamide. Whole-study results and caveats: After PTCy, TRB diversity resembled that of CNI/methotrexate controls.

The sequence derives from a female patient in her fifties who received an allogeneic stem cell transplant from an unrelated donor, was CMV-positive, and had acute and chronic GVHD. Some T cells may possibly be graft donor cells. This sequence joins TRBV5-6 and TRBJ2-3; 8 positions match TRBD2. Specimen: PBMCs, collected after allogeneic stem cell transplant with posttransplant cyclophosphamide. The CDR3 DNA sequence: TGTGCCAGCAGCGTAGGAACGGGAGGGCCATCGGATACGCAGTATTTT. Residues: CASSVGTGGPSDTQYF.